The subject of this entry is one TCR beta chain. This sample was taken from a study of blood T cell repertoires in COVID-19. Study-wide context: Italy, Spain and the United States were the sources of the convalescent and acute COVID-19 samples. In each case, the material was cDNA or gDNA derived from T cells, B-cell-depleted T cells, or PBMCs.

How the authors handled the data: The assay estimated nucleated cells by amplifying reference gene primers. Profiled with immunoSEQ multiplex PCR; TCRdb holds only in-frame clones, not every one. Clonal size and the V and J genes are those of that table, whereas D and trimming came from the DNA. This repertoire shows approximately 30,000 clones, roughly nine tenths found once; its top ten account for 5.4%. Looked up from germline, CDR1 is MDHEN and CDR2 is SYDVKM. This CDR3 is built from 14 residues. V lost 3 bases, J lost 6 bases, and 7 bases stayed unmatched. This chain joins TRBV28 and TRBJ1-2; 7 positions agree with TRBD1. The clonotype was recovered from a human donor in a cohort sampled during active COVID-19. The sample taken for sequencing was peripheral blood. The CDR3 here is CASSLVGGWNGYTF. The CDR3 DNA sequence: TGTGCCAGCAGTTTGGTAGGGGGCTGGAATGGCTACACCTTC.